This TCR beta chain was sequenced during a study of CD8+CD57+ T cells in acquired aplastic anemia. Looking at the study overall: Sorted CD4+ plus CD8+ cells gave DNA averaging roughly 3.2 ug.

The CDR3 is 15 residues long. Trimming took 4 bases from V and 14 from J, leaving 21 bases between them. The V gene's germline CDR1 is SGHTA and CDR2 FQGNSA. Using genomic DNA as the template, TCR beta VDJ and CDR3 profiling was carried out. Using its own MiXCR run on the reads, TCRdb lists one record per CDR3 protein. The repertoire consists of around 400,000 distinct CDR3 sequences, with about two thirds occurring once and the leading ten covering 4%. The TCR was taken from a human donor in good health, serving as a control. The chain is built from TRBV7-2 and TRBJ1-6; D remains ambiguous. Sequenced material: sorted CD4+, CD8+, or CD8+CD57+ T cells (not recorded which) from PBMCs. CDR3 region: CASSSRGNGLLSLHF. CDR3 sequence (DNA): TGTGCCAGCAGCTCCAGAGGCAACGGTCTACTATCCCTCCACTTT.